Following are 27 T cell receptor beta chains from one sample sequenced in a study of siplizumab effects on memory and regulatory T cells. The table came from immunoSEQ multiplex PCR; TCRdb's copy has only in-frame clones and leaves some out. The table has around 94,000 clones, about 90% seen once. Sequenced sample: CD4+ T cells sorted from blood. The receptor source for this set is a human donor in good health.

This chain links TRBV7-9 with TRBJ2-3; 8 bases agree with TRBD1. CDR3 size: 15 residues. Per the germline V gene, CDR1 is SEHNR and CDR2 is FQNEAQ (reference sequence). The V gene end was trimmed by 4 bases and the J gene end by 4 bases; junction bases not matched to a gene: 7. Here the CDR3 DNA reads TGTGCCAGCAGCTCCGGACAGGGCAGGGCAGATACGCAGTATTTT. The encoded protein is CASSSGQGRADTQYF.

The chain employs TRBV5-4 and TRBJ2-1; no firm D call. V shed 4 bases and J shed 4 bases, with 15 bases lying between them. The CDR3 contains 15 residues. The germline gives CDR1 SGHNT, CDR2 YYREEE (reference sequence). The DNA for the CDR3 is TGTGCCAGCAGCCCCGACCGAGCTCAATACAATGAGCAGTTCTTC. As protein: CASSPDRAQYNEQFF.

The chain recombines TRBV19 with TRBJ2-3; D is unclear. Trimming took off 5 bases at V and 2 bases at J, with 8 bases between the two ends. The CDR3 spans 13 residues. From germline, CDR1 is LNHDA and CDR2 SQIVND (reference sequence). CDR3 coding DNA: TGTGCCAGTAGTTATACTTACACAGATACGCAGTATTTT. It encodes CASSYTYTDTQYF. Supplemented by reference TRBV19 and TRBJ2-3, the full variable domain reads DGGITQSPKYLFRKEGQNVTLSCEQNLNHDAMYWYRQDPGQGLRLIYYSQIVNDFQKGDIAEGYSVSREKKESFPLTVTSAQKNPTAFYLCASSYTYTDTQYFGPGTRLTVL.

This clone was detected once. This sequence joins TRBV7-6 and TRBJ2-3, with TRBD2 identical over 7 bases. This CDR3 has 18 residues. Trimming cost V 6 bases and J 0 bases; bases outside gene matches: 15. CDR1 SGHVS and CDR2 FNYEAQ come from the germline V gene. The CDR3 region is CASRMALAVLSSTDTQYF. CDR3 in DNA: TGTGCCAGCAGGATGGCCCTAGCGGTTCTTTCTAGCACAGATACGCAGTATTTT.

This rearrangement joins TRBV27 to TRBJ1-5; D is unclear. Trimming pared 0 bases from V and 4 bases from J, leaving 13 bases between. Germline CDR1 MNHEY, CDR2 SMNVEV (reference sequence). This CDR3 comprises 16 residues. CDR3: CASSLSHNPVNQPQHF. Here the CDR3 DNA reads TGTGCCAGCAGTTTATCCCACAACCCGGTGAATCAGCCCCAGCATTTT.

The rearrangement links TRBV28 to TRBJ1-5; D is uncertain. V gave up 4 bases and J gave up 7 bases, with 8 bases separating them. The CDR3 length is 12 residues. CDR1 and CDR2 (germline): MDHEN, SYDVKM. The CDR3, as DNA: TGTGCCAGCAGTTCACGACAACAGCCCCAGCATTTT. This gives the protein CASSSRQQPQHF. The full variable domain, its missing parts supplied by reference TRBV28 and TRBJ1-5, is DVKVTQSSRYLVKRTGEKVFLECVQDMDHENMFWYRQDPGLGLRLIYFSYDVKMKEKGDIPEGYSVSREKKERFSLILESASTNQTSMYLCASSSRQQPQHFGDGTRLSIL.

V gene TRBV5-6 combines with J gene TRBJ2-3; TRBD2 matches at 10 bases. Losses at the gene ends were 4 bases for V and 2 bases for J; bases not matched to a gene: 4. The CDR3 runs to 15 residues. CDR1 is SGHDT, CDR2 YYEEEE, per germline. CDR3 loop: CASSVGLAFTDTQYF. The CDR3 nucleotides read TGTGCCAGCAGCGTGGGACTAGCGTTCACAGATACGCAGTATTTT.

V gene TRBV2 combines with J gene TRBJ2-6; D ambiguous. This CDR3 region has 15 residues. Germline V gene data show CDR1 as SNHLY and CDR2 as FYNNEI. V was trimmed by 2 bases and J by 0 bases, leaving 5 bases between them. The CDR3 spells CASSETDSGANVLTF. CDR3 sequence (DNA): TGTGCCAGCAGTGAAACGGACTCTGGGGCCAACGTCCTGACTTTC.

The genes are TRBV5-5 and TRBJ2-4; a weak D match, TRBD1 (6 bases). Germline loops: CDR1 SGHKS, CDR2 YYEKEE (reference sequence). This CDR3 has 16 amino acids. With 6 bases removed from V and 0 bases from J, the gap between germline ends came to 16 bases. CDR3 sequence: CASTRTATLAKNIQYF. The CDR3 DNA reads as TGTGCCAGCACCCGGACAGCAACTCTAGCCAAAAACATTCAGTACTTC. The variable domain in full, completed from reference TRBV5-5 and TRBJ2-4, reads DAGVTQSPTHLIKTRGQQVTLRCSPISGHKSVSWYQQVLGQGPQFIFQYYEKEERGRGNFPDRFSARQFPNYSSELNVNALLLGDSALYLCASTRTATLAKNIQYFGAGTRLSVL.

The chain recombines TRBV5-1 with TRBJ2-2; D may correspond to TRBD1 or TRBD2 (5 bases each). The CDR3 extends over 16 amino acids. CDR1 and CDR2 from the germline V gene are SGHRS and YFSETQ. V was clipped by 6 bases and J by 0 bases, with 15 bases between them. DNA for the CDR3: TGCGCCAGCAAGAGTCATGGGACCCCGAACACCGGGGAGCTGTTTTTT. It codes for CASKSHGTPNTGELFF.

This chain joins TRBV28 and TRBJ2-7; D is undetermined. CDR3 length: 11 residues. Germline lookup yields CDR1 MDHEN and CDR2 SYDVKM. V was cut by 3 bases and J by 6 bases, with 6 bases left in between. The CDR3 here is CASSFVGEQYF. Written as DNA, the CDR3 is TGTGCCAGCAGTTTTGTCGGCGAGCAGTACTTC.

The chain is built from TRBV4-2 and TRBJ2-7; perhaps D is TRBD1 or TRBD2 (7 bases each). The CDR3 loop spans 16 amino acids. V lost 1 base and J lost 4, with 17 bases in between. Germline V gives CDR1 LGHNA, CDR2 YNFKEQ. CDR3 in amino acids: CASSQAAGQGGYEQYF. The CDR3 DNA reads as TGTGCCAGCAGCCAAGCGGCGGGGCAGGGGGGGTACGAGCAGTACTTC.

This clone was seen only a few times. This chain links TRBV4-2 with TRBJ1-5, with 9 nucleotides matching TRBD1. V was pared by 2 bases and J by 6 bases, with 5 bases of the junction left unmatched. The CDR3 has 15 residues. The germline CDR1 and CDR2 sequences are LGHNA and YNFKEQ. The CDR3 sequence is CASSQQDRGSQPQHF. The CDR3, as DNA: TGTGCCAGCAGCCAACAGGACAGGGGAAGTCAGCCCCAGCATTTT.

The V call is TRBV5-4, the J call TRBJ1-2, with TRBD1 matching 9 bases. The CDR3 is made up of 14 amino acids. Germline-derived CDR1 and CDR2 are SGHNT and YYREEE (reference sequence). Germline trimming cut 4 bases from V and 2 bases from J; bases unmatched to any gene: 3. The CDR3 nucleotides read TGTGCCAGCAGCGTCGGACAGGGGAACTATGGCTACACCTTC. It is translated as CASSVGQGNYGYTF. The complete variable domain, with remaining parts taken from reference TRBV5-4 and TRBJ1-2, reads ETGVTQSPTHLIKTRGQQVTLRCSSQSGHNTVSWYQQALGQGPQFIFQYYREEENGRGNFPPRFSGLQFPNYSSELNVNALELDDSALYLCASSVGQGNYGYTFGSGTRLTVV.

V usage is TRBV5-4 and J usage is TRBJ2-3; TRBD2 is a possible D gene (5 bases). There are 14 residues in the CDR3. CDR1 and CDR2 from the germline V gene are SGHNT and YYREEE (reference sequence). Trimming removed 3 bases at V and 1 base at J, with 9 bases between. This chain's CDR3 is CASSSLAGTDTQYF. CDR3 in DNA: TGTGCCAGCAGCTCTCTAGCAGGCACAGATACGCAGTATTTT.

This chain links TRBV2 with TRBJ1-2; unclear D gene. This CDR3 is 13 amino acids long. Germline CDR1 SNHLY, CDR2 FYNNEI. Trimming took 7 bases from V and 5 from J, leaving 14 bases between them. This CDR3 reads CASIKGTQYGYTF. The CDR3, as DNA: TGTGCCAGCATAAAAGGCACCCAGTATGGCTACACCTTC.

The chain couples TRBV19 to TRBJ2-3; D gene unclear. Per the germline V gene, CDR1 is LNHDA and CDR2 is SQIVND (reference sequence). The length of the CDR3 is 13 residues. Trimming took off 4 bases at V and 3 bases at J, with 8 bases between the two ends. Here the CDR3 reads CASSSRRTDTQYF. The CDR3 DNA is TGTGCCAGTAGTAGTCGTAGAACAGATACGCAGTATTTT.

V is TRBV27 and J is TRBJ2-1, with D hard to call. Germline V gene data show CDR1 as MNHEY and CDR2 as SMNVEV (reference sequence). Deletions cut 6 bases from V and 0 bases from J, with 15 bases between. This CDR3 contains 16 residues. The CDR3 loop reads CASRSLGQSSYNEQFF. In nucleotides, the CDR3 is TGTGCCAGCAGGTCTTTAGGCCAGAGCTCCTACAATGAGCAGTTCTTC.

The chain carries TRBV19 and TRBJ1-2; tentatively, D is TRBD1 (5 bases). The V gene's germline CDR1 is LNHDA and CDR2 SQIVND (reference sequence). This CDR3 spans 16 amino acids. V was cut by 2 bases and J by 2 bases, with 15 bases left in between. CDR3 amino acids: CASSITGTRPNYGYTF. DNA for the CDR3: TGTGCCAGTAGTATAACGGGGACCCGTCCAAACTATGGCTACACCTTC.

The chain is built from TRBV5-4 and TRBJ1-2, with D perhaps TRBD1 (6 bases). V gave up 0 bases and J gave up 14 bases, with 20 bases separating them. CDR1 and CDR2 (germline): SGHNT, YYREEE (reference sequence). There are 14 residues in the CDR3. CDR3 amino acids: CASSLVGAEELGTF. The CDR3 DNA reads as TGTGCCAGCAGCTTGGTGGGGGCGGAAGAACTTGGGACCTTC.

The V gene is TRBV28, the J gene TRBJ1-1; D is ambiguous. Germline-derived CDR1 and CDR2 are MDHEN and SYDVKM. This CDR3 comprises 15 residues. Trimming stripped 3 bases from V and 0 bases from J, with 11 bases between. The CDR3 bases are TGTGCCAGCAGTTTGGTGGAGAGACTGAACACTGAAGCTTTCTTT. It translates to CASSLVERLNTEAFF.

J is TRBJ2-2 and V is TRBV9; TRBD2 might be the D (6 bases). The CDR3 has 16 residues. CDR1 is SGDLS, CDR2 YYNGEE, per germline. V dropped 1 base and J dropped 5 bases, with 15 bases sitting between them. The CDR3 nucleotides are TGTGCCAGCAGCGTACGGGCCCTAGCGATAACCGGGGAGCTGTTTTTT. Translated, it gives CASSVRALAITGELFF.

The rearrangement links TRBV7-3 to TRBJ2-1, with TRBD1 matching 7 bases. J was trimmed by 3 bases and V by 6 bases; bases with no gene match: 5. Germline V gene sequence: CDR1 SGHTA, CDR2 FQGTGA. CDR3 length equals 14 residues. The CDR3 is CASSPRTGYNEQFF. The DNA of the CDR3 is TGTGCCAGCAGTCCCCGGACAGGCTACAATGAGCAGTTCTTC. Combining the CDR3 with reference TRBV7-3 and TRBJ2-1 gives the whole variable domain GAGVSQTPSNKVTEKGKYVELRCDPISGHTALYWYRQSLGQGPEFLIYFQGTGAADDSGLPNDRFFAVRPEGSVSTLKIQRTERGDSAVYLCASSPRTGYNEQFFGPGTRLTVL.

Here the CDR3 reads CASSSDRGAGYTF. The CDR3 bases are TGTGCCAGCAGCTCCGACAGGGGAGCTGGCTACACCTTC. This chain connects TRBV7-9 to TRBJ1-2; 8 bases are shared with TRBD1. Germline V CDR1 and CDR2: SEHNR, FQNEAQ (reference sequence). J lost 7 bases, V lost 4 bases, and 5 bases had no gene match. CDR3 length: 13 amino acids. The full variable domain, completed using reference TRBV7-9 and TRBJ1-2, is DTGVSQNPRHKITKRGQNVTFRCDPISEHNRLYWYRQTLGQGPEFLTYFQNEAQLEKSRLLSDRFSAERPKGSFSTLEIQRTEQGDSAMYLCASSSDRGAGYTFGSGTRLTVV.

J is TRBJ2-7 and V is TRBV5-1; D assignment may be TRBD1 or TRBD2 (7 bases each). Germline V gene lookup returns CDR1 SGHRS and CDR2 YFSETQ. The CDR3 extends over 14 amino acids. Trimming left V 2 bases short and J 3 bases short, with 12 bases between. This CDR3 is CASSFSRGGYEQYF. CDR3 nucleotide sequence: TGCGCCAGCAGCTTCTCCAGGGGGGGCTACGAGCAGTACTTC. The full variable domain, with the rest looked up from reference TRBV5-1 and TRBJ2-7, is KAGVTQTPRYLIKTRGQQVTLSCSPISGHRSVSWYQQTPGQGLQFLFEYFSETQRNKGNFPGRFSGRQFSNSRSEMNVSTLELGDSALYLCASSFSRGGYEQYFGPGTRLTVT.

The V and J genes are TRBV6-4 and TRBJ2-3; either TRBD1 or TRBD2 may supply D (5 bases each). V was pared by 4 bases and J by 3 bases, with 14 bases between. Germline values: CDR1 MRHNA, CDR2 SNTAGT. The CDR3 has 15 residues. For the CDR3, the DNA is TGTGCCAGCAGTGCTGGGGGAGTTTGGACAGATACGCAGTATTTT. It encodes CASSAGGVWTDTQYF.

This chain joins TRBV27 and TRBJ1-5; D unclear. Trimming shortened V by 3 bases and J by 0 bases, and 9 bases separated the two germline ends. Germline CDR1 MNHEY, CDR2 SMNVEV (reference sequence). The CDR3 runs 15 residues. CDR3 in amino acids: CASSFSQYSNQPQHF. The CDR3 DNA reads as TGTGCCAGCAGTTTCTCACAGTATAGCAATCAGCCCCAGCATTTT.